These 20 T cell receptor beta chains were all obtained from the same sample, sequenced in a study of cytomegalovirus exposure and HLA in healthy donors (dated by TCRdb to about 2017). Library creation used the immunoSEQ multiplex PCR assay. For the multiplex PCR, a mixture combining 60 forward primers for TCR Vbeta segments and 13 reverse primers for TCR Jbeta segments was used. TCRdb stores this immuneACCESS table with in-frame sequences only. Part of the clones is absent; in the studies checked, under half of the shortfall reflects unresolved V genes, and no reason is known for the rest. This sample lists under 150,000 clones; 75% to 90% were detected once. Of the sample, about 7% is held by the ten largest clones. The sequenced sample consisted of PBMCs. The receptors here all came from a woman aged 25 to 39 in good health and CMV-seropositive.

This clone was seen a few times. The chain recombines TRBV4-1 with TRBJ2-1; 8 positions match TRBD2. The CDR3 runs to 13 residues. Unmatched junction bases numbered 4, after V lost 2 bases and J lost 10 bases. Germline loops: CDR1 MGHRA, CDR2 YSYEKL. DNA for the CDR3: TGCGCCAGCAGCCAAACTAGCGGAGGGGAGCAGTTCTTC. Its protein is CASSQTSGGEQFF.

In DNA, the CDR3 is TGTGCCAGCAGTAATTTAGCGGGGGGACCTTACAATGAGCAGTTCTTC. It encodes CASSNLAGGPYNEQFF. The rearrangement uses TRBV6-4 and TRBJ2-1; TRBD2 matches at 10 bases. V lost 5 bases to trimming and J lost 4 bases; unmatched junction nucleotides: 8. This CDR3 contains 16 residues. Per the germline V gene, CDR1 is MRHNA and CDR2 is SNTAGT.

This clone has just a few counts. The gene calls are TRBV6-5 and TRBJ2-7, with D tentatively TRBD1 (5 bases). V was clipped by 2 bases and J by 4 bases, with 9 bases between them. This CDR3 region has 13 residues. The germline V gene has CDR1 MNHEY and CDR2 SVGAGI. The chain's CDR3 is CASSYGARYEQYF. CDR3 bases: TGTGCCAGCAGTTACGGGGCTCGGTACGAGCAGTACTTC.

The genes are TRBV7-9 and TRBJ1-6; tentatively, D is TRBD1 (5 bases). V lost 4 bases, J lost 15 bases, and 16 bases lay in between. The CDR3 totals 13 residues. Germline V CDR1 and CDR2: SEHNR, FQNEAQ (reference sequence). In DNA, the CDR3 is TGTGCCAGCAGCTGGGAGGGGAGTGAAGGCCTCCACTTT. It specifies CASSWEGSEGLHF.

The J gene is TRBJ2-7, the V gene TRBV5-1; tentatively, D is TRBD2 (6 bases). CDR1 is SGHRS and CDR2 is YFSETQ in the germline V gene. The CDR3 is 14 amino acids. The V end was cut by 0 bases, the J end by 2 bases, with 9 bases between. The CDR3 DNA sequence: TGCGCCAGCAGCTTGGCCCCGGGGGCCTACGAGCAGTACTTC. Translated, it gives CASSLAPGAYEQYF.

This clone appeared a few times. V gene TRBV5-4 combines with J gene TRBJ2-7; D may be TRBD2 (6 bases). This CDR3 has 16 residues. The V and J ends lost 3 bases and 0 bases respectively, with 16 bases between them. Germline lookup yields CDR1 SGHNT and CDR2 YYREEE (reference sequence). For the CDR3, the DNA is TGTGCCAGCAGCTCCTTAGGAGGGGCGGGCTCCTACGAGCAGTACTTC. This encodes CASSSLGGAGSYEQYF. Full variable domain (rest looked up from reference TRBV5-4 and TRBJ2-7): ETGVTQSPTHLIKTRGQQVTLRCSSQSGHNTVSWYQQALGQGPQFIFQYYREEENGRGNFPPRFSGLQFPNYSSELNVNALELDDSALYLCASSSLGGAGSYEQYFGPGTRLTVT.

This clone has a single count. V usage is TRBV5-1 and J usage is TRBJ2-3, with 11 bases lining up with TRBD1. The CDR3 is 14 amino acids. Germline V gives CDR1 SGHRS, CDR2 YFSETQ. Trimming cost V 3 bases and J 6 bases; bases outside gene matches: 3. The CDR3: CASSWGQGEDTQYF. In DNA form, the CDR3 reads TGCGCCAGCAGCTGGGGACAGGGGGAGGATACGCAGTATTTT.

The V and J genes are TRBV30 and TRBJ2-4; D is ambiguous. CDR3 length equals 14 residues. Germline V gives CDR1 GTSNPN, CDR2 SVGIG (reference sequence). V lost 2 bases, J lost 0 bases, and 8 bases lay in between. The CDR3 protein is CAWSSKLAKNIQYF. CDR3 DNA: TGTGCCTGGAGTTCAAAACTAGCCAAAAACATTCAGTACTTC.

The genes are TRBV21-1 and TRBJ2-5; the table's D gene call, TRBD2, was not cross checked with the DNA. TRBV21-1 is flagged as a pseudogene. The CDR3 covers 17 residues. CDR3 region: CASSKALGGHWGETQYF. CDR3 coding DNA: TGTGCCAGCAGCAAAGCCCTCGGGGGTCACTGGGGAGAGACCCAGTACTTC.

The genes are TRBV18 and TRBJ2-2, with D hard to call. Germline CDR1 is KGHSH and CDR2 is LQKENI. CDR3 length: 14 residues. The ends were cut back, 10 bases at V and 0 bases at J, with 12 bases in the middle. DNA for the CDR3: TGTGCCACGCCCTCAGGCCCGAACACCGGGGAGCTGTTTTTT. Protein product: CATPSGPNTGELFF.

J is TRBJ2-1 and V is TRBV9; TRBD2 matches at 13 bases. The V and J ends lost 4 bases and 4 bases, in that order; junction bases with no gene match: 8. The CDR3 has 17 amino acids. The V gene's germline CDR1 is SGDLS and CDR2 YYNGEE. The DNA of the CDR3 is TGTGCCAGCAGCCCTATTTCGACTAGCGGGGGGTACAATGAGCAGTTCTTC. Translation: CASSPISTSGGYNEQFF.

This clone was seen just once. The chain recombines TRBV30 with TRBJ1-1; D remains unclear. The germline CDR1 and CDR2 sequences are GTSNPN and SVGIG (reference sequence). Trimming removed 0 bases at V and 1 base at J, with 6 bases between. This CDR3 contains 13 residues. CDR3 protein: CAWSVHQNTEAFF. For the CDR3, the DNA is TGTGCCTGGAGTGTACACCAGAACACTGAAGCTTTCTTT.

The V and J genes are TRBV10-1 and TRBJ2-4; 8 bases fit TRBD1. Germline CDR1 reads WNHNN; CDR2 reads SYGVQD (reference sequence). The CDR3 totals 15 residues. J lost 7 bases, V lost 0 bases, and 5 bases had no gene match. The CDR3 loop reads CASSESRQGANIQYF. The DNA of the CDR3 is TGCGCCAGCAGTGAGTCAAGGCAGGGGGCGAACATTCAGTACTTC.

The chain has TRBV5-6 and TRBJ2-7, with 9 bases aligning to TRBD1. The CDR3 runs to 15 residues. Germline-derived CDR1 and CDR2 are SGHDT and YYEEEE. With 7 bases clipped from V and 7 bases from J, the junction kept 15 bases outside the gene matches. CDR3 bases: TGTGCCAGCTCTCATCAGGGACAGGGTCTGGAAGAGCAGTACTTC. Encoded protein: CASSHQGQGLEEQYF.

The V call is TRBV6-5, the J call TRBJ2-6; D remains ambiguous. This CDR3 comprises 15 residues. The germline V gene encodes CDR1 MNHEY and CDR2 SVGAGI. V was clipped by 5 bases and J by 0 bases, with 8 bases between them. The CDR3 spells CASSLTRSGANVLTF. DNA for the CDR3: TGTGCCAGCAGTCTAACCCGCTCTGGGGCCAACGTCCTGACTTTC.

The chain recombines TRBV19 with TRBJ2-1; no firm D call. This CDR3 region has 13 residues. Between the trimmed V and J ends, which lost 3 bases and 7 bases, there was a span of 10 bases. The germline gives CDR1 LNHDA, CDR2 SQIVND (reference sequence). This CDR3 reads CASSIHSANEQFF. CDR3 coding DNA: TGTGCCAGTAGTATTCACTCCGCAAATGAGCAGTTCTTC. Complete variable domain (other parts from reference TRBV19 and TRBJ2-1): DGGITQSPKYLFRKEGQNVTLSCEQNLNHDAMYWYRQDPGQGLRLIYYSQIVNDFQKGDIAEGYSVSREKKESFPLTVTSAQKNPTAFYLCASSIHSANEQFFGPGTRLTVL.

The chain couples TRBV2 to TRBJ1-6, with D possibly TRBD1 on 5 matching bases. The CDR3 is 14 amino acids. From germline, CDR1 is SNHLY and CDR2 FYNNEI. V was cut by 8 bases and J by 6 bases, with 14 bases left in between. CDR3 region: CASHRTLLNSPLHF. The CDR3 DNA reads TGTGCCAGCCACAGGACCCTCCTTAATTCACCCCTCCACTTT.

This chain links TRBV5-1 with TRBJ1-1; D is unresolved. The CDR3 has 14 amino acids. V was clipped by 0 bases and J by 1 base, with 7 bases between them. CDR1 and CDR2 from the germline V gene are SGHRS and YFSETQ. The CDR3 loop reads CASSLERGNTEAFF. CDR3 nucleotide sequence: TGCGCCAGCAGCTTGGAACGGGGGAACACTGAAGCTTTCTTT.

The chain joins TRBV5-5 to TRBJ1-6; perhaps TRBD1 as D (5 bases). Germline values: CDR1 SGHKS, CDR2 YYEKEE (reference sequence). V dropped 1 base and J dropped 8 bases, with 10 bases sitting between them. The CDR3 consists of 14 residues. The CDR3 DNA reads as TGTGCCAGCAGCTTGATGTGGGGGGATTCACCCCTCCACTTT. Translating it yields CASSLMWGDSPLHF.

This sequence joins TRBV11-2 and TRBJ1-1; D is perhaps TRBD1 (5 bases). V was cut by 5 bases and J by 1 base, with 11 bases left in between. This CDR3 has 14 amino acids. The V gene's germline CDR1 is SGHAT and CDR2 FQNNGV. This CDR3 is CASSPGTGNTEAFF. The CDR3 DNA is TGTGCCAGCAGCCCCGGGACTGGGAACACTGAAGCTTTCTTT.